The 8 T cell receptor beta chains below all came from one sample that was sequenced in a study of blood T cell repertoires in COVID-19. Sequencing used immunoSEQ multiplex PCR; TCRdb keeps in-frame clones, though not all of them. The table shows 300,000 or so clones, with around nine tenths occurring only once. Sequenced: peripheral blood. The receptors here all came from a man aged 50 or older with active or convalescent COVID-19.

The rearrangement links TRBV18 to TRBJ2-7; unclear D gene. Trimming pared 3 bases from V and 4 bases from J, leaving 10 bases between. The germline V gene encodes CDR1 KGHSH and CDR2 LQKENI. The CDR3 runs to 13 residues. The CDR3 region has the DNA TGTGCCAGCTCACCCACCCGAGGTTACGAGCAGTACTTC. Protein product: CASSPTRGYEQYF.

The V call is TRBV5-4, the J call TRBJ2-3; 11 bases map to TRBD2. V lost 3 bases and J lost 1; bases outside the gene matches: 4. CDR3 size: 16 residues. Per the germline V gene, CDR1 is SGHNT and CDR2 is YYREEE (reference sequence). The CDR3 DNA sequence: TGTGCCAGCAGCTCAATAGCGGGGGGGGGCACAGATACGCAGTATTTT. It yields the protein CASSSIAGGGTDTQYF.

This chain links TRBV10-3 with TRBJ2-6; 9 bases line up with TRBD1. From germline, CDR1 is ENHRY and CDR2 SYGVKD. CDR3 length equals 16 residues. V was pared by 7 bases and J by 1 base, with 5 bases of the junction left unmatched. The CDR3: CAINSQGASGANVLTF. CDR3 DNA: TGTGCCATCAATTCACAGGGGGCGTCTGGGGCCAACGTCCTGACTTTC.

The V call is TRBV6-1, the J call TRBJ2-2, with 9 bases aligning to TRBD1. Germline CDR1 is MNHNS and CDR2 is SASEGT. CDR3 size: 16 residues. With 4 bases clipped from V and 1 base from J, the junction kept 4 bases outside the gene matches. The CDR3 region is CASSVQGQGNTGELFF. For the CDR3, the DNA is TGTGCCAGCAGTGTACAGGGACAGGGGAACACCGGGGAGCTGTTTTTT.

The chain's CDR3 is CASSLPWSGETQYF. The DNA for the CDR3 is TGTGCCAGCAGTCTACCCTGGTCAGGGGAGACCCAGTACTTC. The chain uses TRBV27 and TRBJ2-5, with D tentatively TRBD1 (5 bases). This CDR3 comprises 14 residues. Germline CDR1 MNHEY, CDR2 SMNVEV (reference sequence). The ends were cut back, 5 bases at V and 5 bases at J, with 15 bases in the middle.

The chain couples TRBV6-2 or TRBV6-3 to TRBJ2-3; maybe TRBD1 (5 bases). Trimming removed 5 bases from V and 2 bases from J, with 5 bases in between. Germline-derived CDR1 and CDR2 are MNHEY and SVGEGT. The CDR3 is made up of 12 amino acids. CDR3 protein: CASSGATDTQYF. CDR3 bases: TGTGCCAGCAGTGGGGCCACAGATACGCAGTATTTT.

The chain employs TRBV29-1 and TRBJ1-2; D possibly corresponds to TRBD1 (6 bases). Germline assignment: CDR1 SQVTM and CDR2 ANQGSEA. The CDR3 sequence is 14 residues long. Deletions cut 4 bases from V and 2 bases from J, with 14 bases between. This CDR3 reads CSVGSAGGNYGYTF. CDR3 DNA sequence: TGCAGCGTTGGTTCGGCTGGGGGCAACTATGGCTACACCTTC.

The chain is built from TRBV19 and TRBJ1-1; D is ambiguous. V was trimmed by 4 bases and J by 4 bases, leaving 13 bases between them. The CDR3 contains 14 residues. Germline CDR1 and CDR2: LNHDA and SQIVND (reference sequence). The CDR3 DNA reads TGTGCCAGTAGTAGACGGAGAGGGAGCACTGAAGCTTTCTTT. It specifies CASSRRRGSTEAFF.